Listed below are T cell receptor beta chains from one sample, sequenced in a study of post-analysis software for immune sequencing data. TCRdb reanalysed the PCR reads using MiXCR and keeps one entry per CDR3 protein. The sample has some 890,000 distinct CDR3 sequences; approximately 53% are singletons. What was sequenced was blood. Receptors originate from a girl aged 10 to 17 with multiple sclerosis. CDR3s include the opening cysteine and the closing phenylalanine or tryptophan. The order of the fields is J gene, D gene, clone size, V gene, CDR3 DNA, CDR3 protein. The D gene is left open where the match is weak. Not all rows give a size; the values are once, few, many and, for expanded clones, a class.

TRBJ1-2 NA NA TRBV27 TGTGCCAGCAGCCCGCTCCCCGGGTATGGCTACACCTTC CASSPLPGYGYTF
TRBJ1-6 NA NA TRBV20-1 TGCAGTGCTAGTTCGGGGGGCAGTAGGAATTCACCCCTCCACTTT CSASSGGSRNSPLHF
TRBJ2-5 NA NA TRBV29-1 TGCAGCGTTGAAGAGGCGGACCGAGGGCAGTACTTC CSVEEADRGQYF
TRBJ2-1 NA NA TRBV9 TGTGCCAGCAGCGTATATGGGGCACACGGGAACAATGAGCAGTTCTTC CASSVYGAHGNNEQFF
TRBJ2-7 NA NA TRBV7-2 TGTGCCAGCAGCTTCGACACCTTCTACGAGCAGTACTTC CASSFDTFYEQYF
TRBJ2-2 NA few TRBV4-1 TGCGCCAGCAGCCAAGCACAAGCTTTGACAGCAGTGCGTACCGGGGAGCTGTTTTTT CASSQAQALTAVRTGELFF
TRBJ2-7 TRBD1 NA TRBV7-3 TGTGCCAGCAGCTCGACCGGGACAGGGGTCACCTACGAGCAGTACTTC CASSSTGTGVTYEQYF
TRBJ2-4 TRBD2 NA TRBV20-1 TGCAGTGCTGAGAACCTCCAAACCCTAGCGGTAGCCAAAAACATTCAGTACTTC CSAENLQTLAVAKNIQYF
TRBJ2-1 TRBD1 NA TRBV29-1 TGCAGCGTTGGAGCAGGGACAGGGAACAATGAGCAGTTCTTC CSVGAGTGNNEQFF
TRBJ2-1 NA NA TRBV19 TGTGCCAGTAGTATTCTAACAGGGTTCTACAATGAGCAGTTCTTC CASSILTGFYNEQFF
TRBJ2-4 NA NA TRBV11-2 TGTGCCAGCAGCCACCCAGTCCAAGTAGCCAAAAACATTCAGTACTTC CASSHPVQVAKNIQYF
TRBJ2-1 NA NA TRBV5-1 TGCGCCAGCAGCGCGGGAAATCCAGGGCACGAGCAGTTCTTC CASSAGNPGHEQFF
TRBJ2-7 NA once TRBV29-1 TGCAGCGCCGAACGGCAGGGCTACGAGCAGTACTTC CSAERQGYEQYF
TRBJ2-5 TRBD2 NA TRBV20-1 TGCAGTGCCCGGCCAGCGGGAAACCAAGAGACCCAGTACTTC CSARPAGNQETQYF
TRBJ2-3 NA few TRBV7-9 TGTGCCAGCAGCTTAGTGTCGGGGGTCACAGATACGCAGTATTTT CASSLVSGVTDTQYF
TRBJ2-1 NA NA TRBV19 TGTGCCAGTAGTATAGCCGGTTCCCACGATGAGCAGTTCTTC CASSIAGSHDEQFF
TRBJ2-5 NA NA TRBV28 TGTGCCAGCAGTCGCGGGACCGCGAGGGTAGAGACCCAGTACTTC CASSRGTARVETQYF
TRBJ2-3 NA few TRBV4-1 TGCGCCAGCAGCCAAGAAGAAACAGATACGCAGTATTTT CASSQEETDTQYF
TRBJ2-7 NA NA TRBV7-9 TGTGCCAGCAGCCCTACCCGGGACACTTCCTACGAGCAGTACTTC CASSPTRDTSYEQYF
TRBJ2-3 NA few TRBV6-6 TGTGCCAGCGAAAGGGGTACGCAGTATTTT CASERGTQYF
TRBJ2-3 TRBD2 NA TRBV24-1 TGTGCCACCTCAAGCGGGAGGTTGGGAGATACGCAGTATTTT CATSSGRLGDTQYF
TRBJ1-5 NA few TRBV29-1 TGCAGCGTCGGGGCGGACAATCAGCCCCAGCATTTT CSVGADNQPQHF
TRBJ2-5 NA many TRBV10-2 TGCGCCAGCAGTGTTACATGGCAAGAGACCCAGTACTTC CASSVTWQETQYF
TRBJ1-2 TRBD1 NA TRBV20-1 TGCAGTGCTAGATCAGGGAATACAGGGGGCGCAGGGGGCTACACCTTC CSARSGNTGGAGGYTF
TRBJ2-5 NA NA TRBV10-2 TGCGCCAGCAGTGAAGGGGCAGGGGCTGGAGAGACCCAGTACTTC CASSEGAGAGETQYF
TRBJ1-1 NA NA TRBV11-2 TGTGCCAGCAGCTTAGGTTCTGGGGTAGTCACCACTGAAGCTTTCTTT CASSLGSGVVTTEAFF
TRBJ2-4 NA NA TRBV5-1 TGCGCCAGCAGCCTAGAGGGCCAGAACATTCAGTACTTC CASSLEGQNIQYF
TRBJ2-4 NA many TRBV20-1 TGCAGTGCTAGTCCCAGCGCGGAAAACATTCAGTACTTC CSASPSAENIQYF
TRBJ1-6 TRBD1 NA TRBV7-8 TGTGCGACATTGGACAGGGATAATTCACCCCTCCACTTT CATLDRDNSPLHF
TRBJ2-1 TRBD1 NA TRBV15 TGTGCCACCAGCAGTGCCGGGACAGGGACTGACTATGAGCAGTTCTTC CATSSAGTGTDYEQFF
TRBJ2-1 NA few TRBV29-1 TGCAGCGCCCAGGGGCGGACCTACAATGAGCAGTTCTTC CSAQGRTYNEQFF
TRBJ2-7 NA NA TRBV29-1 TGCAGCGTTGTTCGGGGCCCTTTCTCCTACGAGCAGTACTTC CSVVRGPFSYEQYF
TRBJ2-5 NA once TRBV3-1 TGTGCCAGCAGCCAAGCCGGAGACCATTCAGAGACCCAGTACTTC CASSQAGDHSETQYF
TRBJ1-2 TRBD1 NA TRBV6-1 TGTGCCAGCAGAACCGGACAGGGCGGCTACACCTTC CASRTGQGGYTF
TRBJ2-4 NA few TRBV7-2 TGTGCCAGCAGCTTAGCGGCCACCTTAGCCAAAAACATTCAGTACTTC CASSLAATLAKNIQYF
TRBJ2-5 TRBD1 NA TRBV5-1 TGCGCCAGCAGCTCGGGACAGGCCCCGATGGGGGAGACCCAGTACTTC CASSSGQAPMGETQYF
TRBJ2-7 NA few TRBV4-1 TGCGCCAGCAGCCAAGATTGGGCCAGTAACTACGAGCAGTACTTC CASSQDWASNYEQYF
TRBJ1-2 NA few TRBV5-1 TGCGCCAGCAGCTTGGGGATTGACGACTATGGCTACACCTTC CASSLGIDDYGYTF
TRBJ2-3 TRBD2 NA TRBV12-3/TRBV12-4 TGTGCCAGCAGTTTAGGACTAGCGCTGACAGATACGCAGTATTTT CASSLGLALTDTQYF
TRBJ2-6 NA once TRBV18 TGTGCCAGCTCACCAGGGCAGTTATCTGGGGCCAACGTCCTGACTTTC CASSPGQLSGANVLTF